This is a list of T cell receptor beta chains from one sample in a study of PD-1 blockade in classical Hodgkin lymphoma. The assay was immunoSEQ multiplex PCR, and TCRdb's table has in-frame clones only and misses some. The sample yields almost 100,000 clones, about nine tenths seen once. The input for sequencing was peripheral blood mononuclear cells (PBMCs), taken at baseline. These receptors were collected from a human donor with classical Hodgkin lymphoma. Both conserved end residues are part of each CDR3. D genes are given only for firm matches. The size field is filled for only some rows; it gives once, few, many or a size class.

cdr3_nt cdr3_aa v_call clone_size d_call j_call
TGCAGCGTTGACAGATACAATGAGCAGTTCTTC CSVDRYNEQFF TRBV29-1 - - TRBJ2-1
TGTGCCACCAGCAGAGATAGGGGGACAGCCAGCTCCTACGAGCAGTACTTC CATSRDRGTASSYEQYF TRBV15 - TRBD1 TRBJ2-7
TGTGCCAGCAGTCTACAGGGGACCTACAATGAGCAGTTCTTC CASSLQGTYNEQFF TRBV6-5 - TRBD1 TRBJ2-1
TGTGCCTGGAGTGTATCCCTAGCGACCTACGAGCAGTACTTC CAWSVSLATYEQYF TRBV30 - - TRBJ2-7
TGTGCCAGCAGCAAAGCCACTGGTATCGACGCTTTCTTT CASSKATGIDAFF TRBV4-2 - - TRBJ1-1
TGTGCCAGCAGCCGCTCCTACGAGCAGTACTTC CASSRSYEQYF TRBV5-6 - - TRBJ2-7
TGTGCCAGCAGTGTCCATAGCGGGAGTTCCTACAATGAGCAGTTCTTC CASSVHSGSSYNEQFF TRBV25-1 - TRBD2 TRBJ2-1
TGTGCCAGCAGCTTGGACAGCCTAAATGAAAAACTGTTTTTT CASSLDSLNEKLFF TRBV7-9 - - TRBJ1-4
TGTGCCAGCAGCGTAGTTGCAAGCGGGAGAATCGACGAGCAGTACTTC CASSVVASGRIDEQYF TRBV9 once TRBD2 TRBJ2-7
TGTGCCAGCAGAGCCCTTCAAGATCAGCCCCAGCATTTT CASRALQDQPQHF TRBV6-1 - - TRBJ1-5